The 8 T cell receptor beta chains reported below all come from one sample, sequenced in a study of blood T cell repertoires in COVID-19. Libraries were prepared by immunoSEQ multiplex PCR; TCRdb keeps only in-frame clonotypes and omits some of them. The table lists 90,000 to 110,000 clones, approximately 87% of them singletons. The sequenced material came from peripheral blood. These receptors came from a woman aged 60-75 years with acute or convalescent COVID-19.

The V and J genes are TRBV28 and TRBJ1-5; D is unclear. Trimming removed 7 bases at V and 4 bases at J, with 8 bases between. The CDR3 is 12 residues long. The germline gives CDR1 MDHEN, CDR2 SYDVKM. CDR3 sequence: CASTRVNQPQHF. CDR3 in DNA: TGTGCCAGCACCCGGGTTAATCAGCCCCAGCATTTT. The complete variable domain, with remaining parts taken from reference TRBV28 and TRBJ1-5, reads DVKVTQSSRYLVKRTGEKVFLECVQDMDHENMFWYRQDPGLGLRLIYFSYDVKMKEKGDIPEGYSVSREKKERFSLILESASTNQTSMYLCASTRVNQPQHFGDGTRLSIL.

The gene calls are TRBV15 and TRBJ1-2; tentatively, D is TRBD1 (6 bases). V shed 0 bases and J shed 7 bases, with 15 bases lying between them. The CDR3 spans 15 residues. The germline CDR1 and CDR2 sequences are LNHNV and YYDKDF (reference sequence). This CDR3 is CATSRDQAGGFGYTF. The CDR3, as DNA: TGTGCCACCAGCAGAGATCAGGCTGGGGGCTTTGGCTACACCTTC. The variable domain in full, completed from reference TRBV15 and TRBJ1-2, reads DAMVIQNPRYQVTQFGKPVTLSCSQTLNHNVMYWYQQKSSQAPKLLFHYYDKDFNNEADTPDNFQSRRPNTSFCFLDIRSPGLGDTAMYLCATSRDQAGGFGYTFGSGTRLTVV.

The chain uses TRBV27 and TRBJ1-6; possible D gene TRBD1, 6 bases. Trimming removed 7 bases from V and 7 bases from J, with 17 bases in between. Germline CDR1 is MNHEY and CDR2 is SMNVEV (reference sequence). The CDR3 contains 15 residues. DNA for the CDR3: TGTGCCAGCACATTCGCACAGGGAATCAATTCACCCCTCCACTTT. Translating it yields CASTFAQGINSPLHF.

V and J are TRBV19 and TRBJ1-5; D is undetermined. This CDR3 contains 14 residues. CDR1 is LNHDA and CDR2 is SQIVND in the germline V gene (reference sequence). V lost 5 bases, J lost 4 bases, and 12 bases lay in between. For the CDR3, the DNA is TGTGCCAGTAGTGGGCCTACACGGAATCAGCCCCAGCATTTT. As protein: CASSGPTRNQPQHF.

The rearrangement uses TRBV5-1 and TRBJ2-3; perhaps TRBD1 as D (5 bases). The CDR3 consists of 13 residues. In germline, CDR1 is SGHRS, CDR2 YFSETQ. V lost 4 bases and J lost 2, with 8 bases in between. The CDR3 DNA sequence: TGCGCCAGCAGCCCGACAGTCACAGATACGCAGTATTTT. Translation gives CASSPTVTDTQYF.

This chain links TRBV2 with TRBJ1-2, with D hard to call. The CDR3 sequence is 13 residues long. V was trimmed by 7 bases and J by 2 bases, leaving 11 bases between them. Germline V lookup: CDR1 SNHLY, CDR2 FYNNEI. The CDR3 protein is CASTPRENYGYTF. CDR3 DNA sequence: TGTGCCAGCACTCCGAGGGAAAACTATGGCTACACCTTC.

This rearrangement joins TRBV6-5 to TRBJ1-6; possibly TRBD1 for D (6 bases). The CDR3 has 15 amino acids. V was cut by 2 bases and J by 5 bases, with 10 bases left in between. Germline V gives CDR1 MNHEY, CDR2 SVGAGI. The DNA of the CDR3 is TGTGCCAGCAGTTACCTGGACAGAGATAATTCACCCCTCCACTTT. Protein: CASSYLDRDNSPLHF.

The CDR3 bases are TGTGCCAGCACCCGGACAGGAATCTACAATGAGCAGTTCTTC. Amino acid sequence: CASTRTGIYNEQFF. V usage is TRBV27 and J usage is TRBJ2-1, with 7 bases fitting TRBD1. Trimming took 7 bases from V and 3 from J; bases not matched to a gene: 6. The CDR3 spans 14 residues. Germline V gives CDR1 MNHEY, CDR2 SMNVEV (reference sequence).